One T cell receptor (beta chain) is described in this entry. These data are taken from a study of T cell responses to AZD1222 COVID-19 vaccine. Clones were sequenced by immunoSEQ multiplex PCR, and TCRdb holds only the in-frame ones, with some missing. This table holds about 170,000 clones, around 90% found once. The source was peripheral blood, collected on day 0 of AZD1222 vaccination. The TCR comes from an adult in good health.

DNA of the CDR3: TGCGCCAGCAGCCCCGGAGGCACCAACAGGGGAGGCTACGAGCAGTACTTC. As protein: CASSPGGTNRGGYEQYF. The gene calls are TRBV5-1 and TRBJ2-7; TRBD1 is a possible D gene (7 bases). Germline CDR1 is SGHRS and CDR2 is YFSETQ. This CDR3 has 17 residues. The V end lost 4 bases, the J end lost 3 bases, and 23 bases lay between the germline ends.